Following are 16 T cell receptor beta chains from one sample sequenced in a study of blood T cell repertoires in COVID-19. Method: immunoSEQ multiplex PCR; TCRdb's copy keeps in-frame clones and lacks some. The sample comprises approximately 220,000 clones, 80% to 90% of which are singletons, and 3% to 4.5% rests with the top ten. Sequenced input: PBMCs or T cells enriched from blood (not recorded which). The receptor source for this set is a woman aged 40 to 50 with acute COVID-19.

This sequence joins TRBV27 and TRBJ1-2, with D tentatively TRBD1 (5 bases). With 6 bases removed from V and 6 bases from J, the gap between germline ends came to 14 bases. The CDR3 covers 13 residues. CDR1 is MNHEY and CDR2 is SMNVEV in the germline V gene (reference sequence). This CDR3 is CASRRTQGNGYTF. The CDR3, as DNA: TGTGCCAGCAGACGAACTCAGGGAAATGGCTACACCTTC.

The chain joins TRBV3-1 (or the pseudogene TRBV3-2) to TRBJ1-1, with D possibly being TRBD1 (5 bases). CDR3 length: 16 amino acids. Between the trimmed V and J ends, which lost 4 bases and 3 bases, there was a span of 18 bases. Per germline, CDR1 LGHDT and CDR2 YNNKEL (reference sequence). The CDR3 sequence: CASSPYQGIEDTEAFF. The CDR3, as DNA: TGTGCCAGCAGCCCTTACCAGGGCATCGAAGACACTGAAGCTTTCTTT.

For this clone: This same CDR3 is encoded by further DNA sequences in the sample. This chain uses TRBV9 with TRBJ1-4; the match to TRBD1 covers 9 bases. V shed 0 bases and J 8 bases; nucleotides not matched to a gene: 5. The germline V gene encodes CDR1 SGDLS and CDR2 YYNGEE. The CDR3 covers 15 residues. The CDR3 coding sequence is TGTGCCAGCAGCGTAGGGGGGACAGGGAACGAAAAACTGTTTTTT. Amino acids: CASSVGGTGNEKLFF.

In the case of this clone: Compared with germline, one end of the junction differs, possibly owing to a read error. The chain has TRBV7-9 and TRBJ1-1; the match to TRBD1 covers 9 bases. Germline loops: CDR1 SEHNR, CDR2 FQNEAQ (reference sequence). The CDR3 is 11 residues long. The CDR3 protein is CASSLGGQGTF. The CDR3 bases are TGTGCCAGCAGCTTAGGGGGACAGGGAACCTTT.

This clone was observed a handful of times. The chain carries TRBV5-1 and TRBJ1-1, with 10 nucleotides matching TRBD1. The CDR3 covers 17 residues. The junction had 12 bases not matched to a gene; V was cut back by 4 bases and J by 3 bases. The V gene's germline CDR1 is SGHRS and CDR2 YFSETQ. The CDR3 bases are TGCGCCAGCAGCCTGGGACAGGGGTTAACGTCGTACACTGAAGCTTTCTTT. As protein: CASSLGQGLTSYTEAFF. Full variable domain (remainder filled in from reference TRBV5-1 and TRBJ1-1): KAGVTQTPRYLIKTRGQQVTLSCSPISGHRSVSWYQQTPGQGLQFLFEYFSETQRNKGNFPGRFSGRQFSNSRSEMNVSTLELGDSALYLCASSLGQGLTSYTEAFFGQGTRLTVV.

The rearrangement joins TRBV6-2 or TRBV6-3 to TRBJ2-7; 7 positions match TRBD1. With V trimmed by 2 bases and J by 4 bases, 11 bases remained unmatched. The CDR3 totals 16 residues. Germline CDR1 MNHEY, CDR2 SVGEGT. CDR3 residues: CASSYRGQHREYEQYF. The CDR3 DNA is TGTGCCAGCAGTTACCGGGGACAGCATAGGGAATACGAGCAGTACTTC.

The gene calls are TRBV28 and TRBJ1-1; TRBD1 matches 7 bases. The CDR3 totals 14 residues. Germline assignment: CDR1 MDHEN and CDR2 SYDVKM. After removal of 3 bases from V and 4 bases from J, the junction contained 5 bases not matched to a gene. DNA for the CDR3: TGTGCCAGCAGTTTTGGGACAGCCCCCACTGAAGCTTTCTTT. Amino acids: CASSFGTAPTEAFF.

In this sample, this clone turned up once. This chain uses TRBV25-1 with TRBJ1-2, with 8 bases identical to TRBD1. Unmatched junction bases numbered 8, after V lost 2 bases and J lost 6 bases. The CDR3 runs to 15 residues. Germline V gene lookup returns CDR1 MGHDK and CDR2 SYGVNS. CDR3 coding DNA: TGTGCCAGCAGTGAAGTCGCAGGGGGCGCCCATGGCTACACCTTC. This codes for CASSEVAGGAHGYTF.

The rearrangement joins TRBV7-6 to TRBJ1-5, with 11 bases matching TRBD1. Losses at the gene ends were 5 bases for V and 0 bases for J; bases not matched to a gene: 12. The V gene's germline CDR1 is SGHVS and CDR2 FNYEAQ. The CDR3 runs 19 residues. CDR3 sequence reads: CASSARAGTGGYSNQPQHF. The DNA of the CDR3 is TGTGCCAGCAGCGCTAGGGCGGGGACAGGGGGTTATAGCAATCAGCCCCAGCATTTT.

Only a few counts were recorded for this clone. J is TRBJ1-5 and V is TRBV30; no clear D gene. Germline CDR1 and CDR2: GTSNPN and SVGIG (reference sequence). The length of the CDR3 is 15 residues. Trimming stripped 1 base from V and 4 bases from J, with 14 bases between. CDR3 bases: TGTGCCTGGAGTGATAGTGGGCTTGGGAATCAGCCCCAGCATTTT. As protein: CAWSDSGLGNQPQHF.

The CDR3 nucleotides read TGTGCCAGCAGTGAAGTGGGGGGTACCTACAATGAGCAGTTCTTC. It codes for CASSEVGGTYNEQFF. The genes are TRBV2 and TRBJ2-1, with D possibly being TRBD2 (6 bases). Trimming left V 1 base short and J 2 bases short, with 9 bases between. Germline V gives CDR1 SNHLY, CDR2 FYNNEI. The CDR3 is 15 residues long. Complete variable domain (other parts from reference TRBV2 and TRBJ2-1): EPEVTQTPSHQVTQMGQEVILRCVPISNHLYFYWYRQILGQKVEFLVSFYNNEISEKSEIFDDQFSVERPDGSNFTLKIRSTKLEDSAMYFCASSEVGGTYNEQFFGPGTRLTVL.

The V gene is TRBV5-1, the J gene TRBJ1-2; 9 bases agree with TRBD1. CDR1 SGHRS and CDR2 YFSETQ come from the germline V gene. Unmatched junction bases numbered 13, after V lost 5 bases and J lost 8 bases. The CDR3 length is 15 residues. CDR3 in amino acids: CASRSGQGLRSGYTF. In DNA form, the CDR3 reads TGCGCCAGCAGGTCGGGACAGGGACTTCGATCGGGCTACACCTTC. Full variable domain (rest looked up from reference TRBV5-1 and TRBJ1-2): KAGVTQTPRYLIKTRGQQVTLSCSPISGHRSVSWYQQTPGQGLQFLFEYFSETQRNKGNFPGRFSGRQFSNSRSEMNVSTLELGDSALYLCASRSGQGLRSGYTFGSGTRLTVV.

This clone showed up just once. The rearrangement joins TRBV3-1 (or the pseudogene TRBV3-2) to TRBJ2-2; D might be TRBD1 (5 bases). CDR1 is LGHDT and CDR2 is YNNKEL in the germline V gene (reference sequence). This CDR3 contains 14 residues. V was trimmed by 6 bases and J by 2 bases, leaving 10 bases between them. Here the CDR3 DNA reads TGTGCCAGCAGACGACAGCAAAACACCGGGGAGCTGTTTTTT. Translated: CASRRQQNTGELFF.

The chain recombines TRBV9 with TRBJ1-1, with D possibly matching TRBD1 (5 bases). This CDR3 is 15 amino acids long. Germline V lookup: CDR1 SGDLS, CDR2 YYNGEE. The V gene lost 0 bases and the J gene lost 4 bases, with 13 bases spanning the gap. CDR3 sequence reads: CASSVGPGLSTEAFF. CDR3 nucleotide sequence: TGTGCCAGCAGCGTAGGTCCAGGGCTGAGCACTGAAGCTTTCTTT. Full variable domain (remainder filled in from reference TRBV9 and TRBJ1-1): DSGVTQTPKHLITATGQRVTLRCSPRSGDLSVYWYQQSLDQGLQFLIQYYNGEERAKGNILERFSAQQFPDLHSELNLSSLELGDSALYFCASSVGPGLSTEAFFGQGTRLTVV.

CDR3 in amino acids: CASSRFPGQGLNTEAFF. The CDR3 coding sequence is TGTGCCAGCAGCCGTTTCCCGGGACAGGGTTTGAACACTGAAGCTTTCTTT. This chain uses TRBV3-1 (or the pseudogene TRBV3-2) with TRBJ1-1, with 9 bases identical to TRBD1. Trimming removed 4 bases from V and 0 bases from J; junction bases left unmatched: 9. The CDR3 has 17 amino acids. The V gene's germline CDR1 is LGHDT and CDR2 YNNKEL (reference sequence).

This rearrangement joins TRBV5-1 to TRBJ1-1, with 7 positions matching TRBD1. Per the germline V gene, CDR1 is SGHRS and CDR2 is YFSETQ. The CDR3 consists of 15 residues. The trim removed 4 bases at V and 7 bases at J, leaving 13 bases unmatched. DNA of the CDR3: TGCGCCAGCAGCCCAAATAGGGGACAGAAAATTGAAGCTTTCTTT. The encoded protein is CASSPNRGQKIEAFF.